Listed below are T cell receptor beta chains from one sample, sequenced in a study of early T cells in non-severe SARS-CoV-2 infection. A single record per CDR3 protein comes from TCRdb applying MiXCR to the 5' RACE reads. The sample records roughly 75,000 distinct CDR3 sequences, about 11% being singletons. Sequencing was carried out using whole blood. The receptors originated from an adult who was a healthcare worker with PCR-confirmed SARS-CoV-2 infection or an uninfected control (not recorded which). The CDR3 runs from the conserved cysteine through the conserved F or W. The D gene is left open where the match is weak. The listing skips clone size in some rows; elsewhere it reads once, few, many or a size class.

- TRBJ2-3 - TRBV7-2 CASSYGGTGPFADTQYF TGTGCCAGCAGCTACGGGGGGACAGGCCCCTTTGCAGATACGCAGTATTTT
TRBD1 TRBJ2-7 many TRBV3-1 CASSQHPGQGVASEQYF TGTGCCAGCAGCCAACATCCGGGACAGGGGGTTGCAAGCGAGCAGTACTTC
- TRBJ2-3 - TRBV7-7 CASSFGGGGTDTQYF TGTGCTAGCAGCTTTGGGGGTGGAGGCACAGATACGCAGTATTTT
- TRBJ2-7 - TRBV25-1 CASSEESYERYF TGTGCCAGCAGTGAGGAATCTTACGAGCGGTACTTC
TRBD1 TRBJ1-1 - TRBV12-3/TRBV12-4 CASSYHIPGGAEAFF TGTGCCAGCAGTTACCATATACCAGGGGGAGCTGAAGCTTTCTTT
- TRBJ2-2 many TRBV6-5 CASSYSMGSARTGELFF TGTGCCAGCAGTTACTCGATGGGGAGTGCGAGGACCGGGGAGCTGTTTTTT
- TRBJ2-1 many TRBV6-2/TRBV6-3 CASSFGFSYNEQFF TGTGCCAGCAGTTTCGGGTTCTCCTACAATGAGCAGTTCTTC
TRBD2 TRBJ2-1 many TRBV3-1 CASRLVSGLAALSSYNEQFF TGTGCCAGCAGACTCGTTTCGGGACTAGCGGCTTTAAGCTCCTACAATGAGCAGTTCTTC
TRBD1 TRBJ1-6 few TRBV14 CASSQAGTVSSPLHF TGTGCCAGCAGCCAAGCCGGGACAGTCTCTTCACCCCTCCACTTT
- TRBJ1-4 - TRBV5-1 CASSSGKLFF TGCGCCAGCAGTTCGGGAAAACTGTTTTTT
TRBD2 TRBJ2-4 few TRBV3-1 CASSPGTSDIQYF TGTGCCAGCAGCCCCGGGACTAGCGACATTCAGTACTTC
- TRBJ2-1 - TRBV29-1 CSVGEGYNEQFF TGCAGCGTCGGAGAGGGTTACAATGAGCAGTTCTTC
- TRBJ2-1 - TRBV11-1 CASSLTGEQFF TGTGCCAGCAGCCTTACCGGTGAGCAGTTCTTC
- TRBJ2-7 few TRBV18 CASSPVGIYSYEQYF TGTGCCAGCTCACCGGTGGGGATTTACTCCTACGAGCAGTACTTC
- TRBJ2-7 many TRBV6-5 CASSYLSPDTNSYEQYF TGTGCCAGCAGTTACTTATCCCCGGACACAAACTCCTACGAGCAGTACTTC
TRBD1 TRBJ2-7 few TRBV18 CASSPQGQGSLGEQYF TGTGCCAGCTCACCACAAGGACAGGGGTCCCTTGGCGAGCAGTACTTC
- TRBJ1-1 many TRBV6-1 CASSEEEFWNTEAFF TGTGCCAGCAGTGAAGAGGAGTTCTGGAACACTGAAGCTTTCTTT
TRBD1 TRBJ1-2 few TRBV7-6 CASSPDRGYGYTF TGTGCCAGCAGCCCCGACAGGGGGTATGGCTACACCTTC
TRBD1 TRBJ2-1 - TRBV6-5 CASRGQGGRYNEQFF TGTGCCAGCAGGGGACAGGGGGGTAGGTACAATGAGCAGTTCTTC
- TRBJ2-7 few TRBV3-1 CASSPTMGATYEQYF TGTGCCAGCAGCCCCACCATGGGGGCGACCTACGAGCAGTACTTC
- TRBJ1-5 few TRBV5-1 CASSFEGPATNQPQHF TGCGCCAGCAGCTTCGAGGGACCAGCTACCAATCAGCCCCAGCATTTT
- TRBJ1-1 many TRBV10-1 CASSGTAGVAFF TGCGCCAGCAGTGGGACGGCGGGGGTAGCTTTCTTT
- TRBJ2-1 - TRBV7-6 CASSLRDGYNEQFF TGTGCCAGCAGCTTGCGGGACGGTTACAATGAGCAGTTCTTC
- TRBJ2-1 - TRBV6-2/TRBV6-3 CASSYPTGGKQFF TGTGCCAGCAGTTACCCTACCGGGGGTAAGCAGTTCTTC
- TRBJ1-2 few TRBV6-2/TRBV6-3 CASMTYGTDLSNYGYTF TGTGCCAGCATGACCTACGGGACGGATCTGTCTAACTATGGCTACACCTTC
- TRBJ2-5 few TRBV3-1 CASSQGGPWDPQETQYF TGTGCCAGCAGCCAGGGGGGCCCTTGGGACCCACAAGAGACCCAGTACTTC
TRBD1 TRBJ2-7 - TRBV29-1 CSAQTGFEQYF TGCAGCGCCCAGACAGGGTTCGAGCAGTACTTC
TRBD1 TRBJ2-5 few TRBV7-2 CASSPSTGDGTQYF TGTGCCAGCAGCCCTTCGACAGGGGACGGGACCCAGTACTTC
TRBD1 TRBJ2-2 few TRBV12-3/TRBV12-4 CASSLPTGGYYTGELFF TGTGCCAGCAGTCTCCCTACAGGGGGCTATTACACCGGGGAGCTGTTTTTT
TRBD1 TRBJ1-6 - TRBV12-3/TRBV12-4 CASSLDWTGANSPLHF TGTGCCAGCAGTTTAGATTGGACAGGGGCTAATTCACCCCTCCACTTT
- TRBJ2-5 - TRBV19 CASSIASPKETQYF TGTGCCAGTAGTATCGCTAGTCCCAAAGAGACCCAGTACTTC
TRBD1 TRBJ1-2 - TRBV5-1 CASSLSGQGGYGYTF TGCGCCAGCAGCTTGTCGGGACAGGGTGGCTATGGCTACACCTTC
TRBD2 TRBJ2-1 few TRBV29-1 CSVEIGRGEQFF TGCAGCGTTGAAATAGGGAGGGGTGAGCAGTTCTTC
- TRBJ1-2 few TRBV20-1 CSAQKIDSPNYGYTF TGCAGTGCCCAAAAAATTGACAGCCCAAACTATGGCTACACCTTC
TRBD2 TRBJ2-1 few TRBV20-1 CSARGSGGLYNEQFF TGCAGTGCTAGGGGAAGCGGGGGCCTATACAATGAGCAGTTCTTC
TRBD2 TRBJ2-5 - TRBV11-2 CASRLAGGPLETQYF TGTGCCAGCAGGCTAGCGGGGGGGCCGTTGGAGACCCAGTACTTC
- TRBJ1-6 - TRBV20-1 CSALPGANSPLHF TGCAGTGCCCTCCCGGGAGCGAATTCACCCCTCCACTTT
- TRBJ2-7 many TRBV18 CASSPGVSGPYEQYF TGTGCCAGCTCCCCGGGGGTCTCAGGCCCCTACGAGCAGTACTTC
- TRBJ1-5 few TRBV7-2 CASSLGVVSGDQPQHF TGTGCCAGCAGCTTAGGAGTTGTGAGTGGGGATCAGCCCCAGCATTTT
- TRBJ2-1 - TRBV20-1 CSARDRRLEGYNEQFF TGCAGTGCTAGAGATCGTAGGCTAGAGGGGTACAATGAGCAGTTCTTC
TRBD2 TRBJ2-7 many TRBV12-3/TRBV12-4 CASSFTGLERGPDYEQYF TGTGCCAGCAGTTTTACTGGGCTGGAGCGGGGGCCCGACTACGAGCAGTACTTC
TRBD1 TRBJ1-1 - TRBV6-6 CASSKGASTEAFF TGTGCCAGCAGCAAGGGGGCCAGCACTGAAGCTTTCTTT
TRBD2 TRBJ2-3 - TRBV20-1 CSARPYRLAGITDTQYF TGCAGTGCTAGACCATATCGGCTAGCGGGGATAACAGATACGCAGTATTTT
- TRBJ1-1 many TRBV7-9 CASSLAGTGTEAFF TGTGCCAGCAGCTTAGCAGGGACGGGCACTGAAGCTTTCTTT
- TRBJ2-1 few TRBV6-6 CASSYPSRGGNEQFF TGTGCCAGCAGTTACCCCTCAAGGGGAGGCAATGAGCAGTTCTTC
- TRBJ1-5 few TRBV4-3 CASSQDRMTDNQPQHF TGCGCCAGCAGCCAAGATCGGATGACAGACAATCAGCCCCAGCATTTT
- TRBJ1-2 many TRBV4-3 CASSQDYGLAYTF TGCGCCAGCAGCCAAGATTACGGTTTAGCCTACACCTTC
- TRBJ2-2 - TRBV21-1 CASREGVTGGNTGELFF TGTGCCAGCAGAGAGGGAGTAACAGGGGGCAACACCGGGGAGCTGTTTTTT
- TRBJ2-3 - TRBV11-2 CASSPDLTSTDTQYF TGTGCCAGCAGCCCCGACTTGACTAGCACAGATACGCAGTATTTT
- TRBJ2-1 few TRBV6-2/TRBV6-3 CASRDLDSSYNEQFF TGTGCCAGCAGGGACCTGGACTCCTCCTACAATGAGCAGTTCTTC
- TRBJ2-7 - TRBV11-2 CASSLEGPQPYEQYF TGTGCCAGCAGCTTAGAGGGACCCCAACCCTACGAGCAGTACTTC
- TRBJ1-6 many TRBV6-1 CASSNGVPHF TGTGCCAGCTCAAATGGGGTCCCCCACTTT
- TRBJ1-3 many TRBV4-2 CASSQGSSGNTIYF TGTGCCAGCAGCCAAGGCTCCTCTGGAAACACCATATATTTT
- TRBJ1-3 many TRBV12-3/TRBV12-4 CASSLKSRNTIYF TGTGCCAGCAGTTTAAAGTCGAGAAACACCATATATTTT
TRBD1 TRBJ2-2 few TRBV6-6 CASSSRQGNRAGELFF TGTGCCAGCAGCTCCCGACAGGGAAACCGAGCCGGGGAGCTGTTTTTT
- TRBJ1-1 many TRBV29-1 CSVEVGGYTEAFF TGCAGCGTTGAAGTTGGCGGATACACTGAAGCTTTCTTT
TRBD1 TRBJ1-2 few TRBV14 CASSRGTGASYTF TGTGCCAGCAGCCGGGGGACAGGGGCTTCCTACACCTTC
TRBD1 TRBJ2-7 few TRBV29-1 CSVEEVQGASYEQYF TGCAGCGTTGAAGAAGTTCAGGGGGCGTCCTACGAGCAGTACTTC